Presented here are 29 T cell receptor beta chains from one specimen sequenced in a study of T cell clones after liver transplantation. Generated by immunoSEQ multiplex PCR, the TCRdb table keeps only in-frame clones and is missing some. The sample yields about 75,000 clones, under 90% seen once. The sample in question was CD4+ T cells from blood, obtained 48 months after liver transplant. The receptors originated from a human patient who received a liver transplant. A share of the T cells may be of graft donor origin.

The J gene is TRBJ2-7, the V gene TRBV9; unclear D gene. V dropped 4 bases and J dropped 7 bases, with 15 bases sitting between them. The length of the CDR3 is 13 residues. The V gene's germline CDR1 is SGDLS and CDR2 YYNGEE. This CDR3 reads CASSPTVRSEQYF. The DNA of the CDR3 is TGTGCCAGCAGCCCGACGGTCCGCTCGGAGCAGTACTTC.

There are a few counts of this clone. The gene calls are TRBV4-1 and TRBJ2-5, with a weak D call TRBD2 (5 bases). This CDR3 spans 14 amino acids. Trimming stripped 8 bases from V and 2 bases from J, with 15 bases between. From germline, CDR1 is MGHRA and CDR2 YSYEKL. This chain's CDR3 is CASEGGGPQETQYF. CDR3 coding DNA: TGCGCCAGCGAAGGCGGAGGCCCTCAAGAGACCCAGTACTTC.

This clone came up once. The CDR3 loop reads CASSLAGSPLHF. CDR3 bases: TGTGCCAGCAGCTTAGCTGGGTCACCCCTCCACTTT. J is TRBJ1-6 and V is TRBV7-2; D remains ambiguous. The germline V gene encodes CDR1 SGHTA and CDR2 FQGNSA. CDR3 size: 12 residues. V lost 0 bases and J 10 bases, leaving 4 bases between the germline ends.

The rearrangement joins TRBV7-9 to TRBJ2-1; the D call may be TRBD1 or TRBD2 (5 bases each). CDR1 and CDR2 (germline): SEHNR, FQNEAQ (reference sequence). V lost 5 bases to trimming and J lost 6 bases, with 20 bases between them. CDR3 length equals 16 residues. DNA of the CDR3: TGTGCCAGCAGCCTAGGTGGGGACCGAATTCGCAATGAGCAGTTCTTC. Amino acid sequence: CASSLGGDRIRNEQFF.

The rearrangement joins TRBV11-2 to TRBJ2-7; 7 bases agree with TRBD1. V shed 4 bases, J shed 0 bases, and the junction held 6 bases outside the gene matches. The germline V gene has CDR1 SGHAT and CDR2 FQNNGV. The CDR3 has 15 residues. In nucleotides, the CDR3 is TGTGCCAGCAGCTCGGACAGGTTTGGCTCCTACGAGCAGTACTTC. As protein: CASSSDRFGSYEQYF.

The chain links TRBV7-9 to TRBJ1-1; D ambiguous. This CDR3 comprises 13 residues. CDR1 is SEHNR, CDR2 FQNEAQ, per germline (reference sequence). The germline V and J ends were trimmed by 1 base and 1 base, with 4 bases remaining between them. CDR3 sequence reads: CASSLVANTEAFF. The CDR3 coding sequence is TGTGCCAGCAGCTTAGTAGCGAACACTGAAGCTTTCTTT.

The rearrangement uses TRBV30 and TRBJ2-1; D remains unclear. Looked up from germline, CDR1 is GTSNPN and CDR2 is SVGIG (reference sequence). CDR3 length: 14 amino acids. The V gene lost 3 bases and the J gene lost 6 bases, with 15 bases spanning the gap. Here the CDR3 reads CAWRVGNIPNEQFF. CDR3 coding DNA: TGTGCCTGGAGGGTGGGTAATATCCCCAATGAGCAGTTCTTC.

The rearrangement links TRBV5-1 to TRBJ2-7, with D hard to call. The CDR3 covers 13 residues. V dropped 0 bases and J dropped 1 base, with 5 bases sitting between them. The germline V gene encodes CDR1 SGHRS and CDR2 YFSETQ. The CDR3 sequence: CASSLGISYEQYF. The CDR3 DNA follows: TGCGCCAGCAGCTTGGGGATTTCCTACGAGCAGTACTTC. Full variable domain (outside the CDR3, taken from reference TRBV5-1 and TRBJ2-7): KAGVTQTPRYLIKTRGQQVTLSCSPISGHRSVSWYQQTPGQGLQFLFEYFSETQRNKGNFPGRFSGRQFSNSRSEMNVSTLELGDSALYLCASSLGISYEQYFGPGTRLTVT.

The chain recombines TRBV6-5 with TRBJ2-7; 8 bases line up with TRBD1. The V and J ends lost 6 bases and 7 bases, in that order; junction bases with no gene match: 8. The CDR3 length is 13 residues. Germline lookup yields CDR1 MNHEY and CDR2 SVGAGI. The CDR3 sequence is CASSFQGALEQYF. CDR3 DNA: TGTGCCAGCAGCTTCCAGGGGGCGCTTGAGCAGTACTTC.

V is TRBV5-4 and J is TRBJ2-3; 7 bases are shared with TRBD2. The V segment lost 3 bases and the J segment 3 bases; nucleotides outside the gene matches: 13. The germline gives CDR1 SGHNT, CDR2 YYREEE (reference sequence). The CDR3 runs to 17 residues. Here the CDR3 DNA reads TGTGCCAGCAGCTCGAGCCTCCAGCGGGGTGTTACAGATACGCAGTATTTT. Residues: CASSSSLQRGVTDTQYF.

This chain uses TRBV7-2 with TRBJ1-3, with TRBD1 matching over 9 bases. Losses at the gene ends were 2 bases for V and 0 bases for J; bases not matched to a gene: 8. CDR1 is SGHTA and CDR2 is FQGNSA in the germline V gene. This CDR3 is built from 18 residues. CDR3 loop: CASSLSPQGASSGNTIYF. As DNA, the CDR3 is TGTGCCAGCAGCTTATCCCCACAGGGGGCGAGCTCTGGAAACACCATATATTTT.

V usage is TRBV18 and J usage is TRBJ2-5; 11 nucleotides line up with TRBD2. V shed 4 bases and J 1 base; nucleotides not matched to a gene: 5. The CDR3 extends over 16 amino acids. Germline V gene data show CDR1 as KGHSH and CDR2 as LQKENI. Here the CDR3 reads CASSRASGGPQETQYF. CDR3 nucleotide sequence: TGTGCCAGCTCACGCGCTAGCGGGGGGCCCCAAGAGACCCAGTACTTC.

The rearrangement links TRBV11-2 to TRBJ2-5; D is unresolved. CDR1 and CDR2 (germline): SGHAT, FQNNGV. V was trimmed by 0 bases and J by 9 bases, leaving 14 bases between them. The length of the CDR3 is 14 residues. The CDR3 coding sequence is TGTGCCAGCAGCTTAGAACGGGCGGTTTTGGCCCAGTACTTC. Encoded protein: CASSLERAVLAQYF.

The table lists this clone with a few counts. The chain uses TRBV27 and TRBJ2-7; possibly TRBD1 for D (5 bases). Germline V lookup: CDR1 MNHEY, CDR2 SMNVEV (reference sequence). CDR3 length: 14 residues. Trimming removed 6 bases at V and 5 bases at J, with 17 bases between. Here the CDR3 reads CASSNRGWKDEQYF. CDR3 DNA: TGTGCCAGCAGCAATAGGGGCTGGAAGGACGAGCAGTACTTC.

The V gene is TRBV5-1, the J gene TRBJ2-2; 10 bases line up with TRBD2. V lost 3 bases to trimming and J lost 7 bases; unmatched junction nucleotides: 15. This CDR3 has 18 residues. CDR1 is SGHRS, CDR2 YFSETQ, per germline. CDR3 sequence: CASSSLLGLAGDHGELFF. In DNA form, the CDR3 reads TGCGCCAGCAGCTCCCTCCTGGGGCTAGCGGGAGACCACGGGGAGCTGTTTTTT.

In this sample, this clone turned up once. J is TRBJ2-3 and V is TRBV5-6; tentatively, D is TRBD2 (5 bases). Trimming shortened V by 0 bases and J by 6 bases, and 14 bases separated the two germline ends. Germline V CDR1 and CDR2: SGHDT, YYEEEE. The CDR3 length is 15 residues. CDR3 sequence reads: CASSLATYGGDTQYF. In DNA form, the CDR3 reads TGTGCCAGCAGCTTGGCGACCTATGGAGGCGATACGCAGTATTTT.

This chain joins TRBV12-5 and TRBJ2-1; 8 nucleotides agree with TRBD1. The CDR3 runs 15 residues. V shed 7 bases and J 0 bases; nucleotides not matched to a gene: 5. CDR1 LGHNT and CDR2 FRNRAP come from the germline V gene. The CDR3 loop reads CASATGQGSYNEQFF. The DNA of the CDR3 is TGTGCTAGTGCCACCGGACAGGGCTCCTACAATGAGCAGTTCTTC.

V and J are TRBV5-6 and TRBJ2-1; possible D gene TRBD2, 6 bases. Trimming removed 6 bases from V and 3 bases from J, with 13 bases in between. The length of the CDR3 is 14 residues. Germline V gene sequence: CDR1 SGHDT, CDR2 YYEEEE. CDR3 amino acids: CASTLLALYNEQFF. Here the CDR3 DNA reads TGTGCCAGCACCCTGCTAGCGCTCTACAATGAGCAGTTCTTC.

This chain uses TRBV6-6 with TRBJ2-3; D may be TRBD2 (6 bases). With 6 bases removed from V and 1 base from J, the gap between germline ends came to 14 bases. Germline V lookup: CDR1 MNHNY, CDR2 SVGAGI (reference sequence). The CDR3 totals 15 residues. The chain's CDR3 is CASSRWDSGTDTQYF. CDR3 coding DNA: TGTGCCAGCAGCCGTTGGGACTCCGGCACAGATACGCAGTATTTT.

The chain recombines TRBV11-1 with TRBJ2-2; D uncertain. Germline V gene sequence: CDR1 SGHAT, CDR2 FQDESV (reference sequence). Deletions cut 1 base from V and 1 base from J, with 16 bases between. CDR3 size: 18 residues. CDR3 loop: CASSLGPGRKLNTGELFF. In DNA form, the CDR3 reads TGTGCCAGCAGCTTAGGACCGGGCAGGAAATTGAACACCGGGGAGCTGTTTTTT.

The rearrangement links TRBV19 to TRBJ1-2; the D gene is possibly TRBD1 (6 bases). Per the germline V gene, CDR1 is LNHDA and CDR2 is SQIVND (reference sequence). The CDR3 is made up of 15 amino acids. Trimming removed 5 bases at V and 0 bases at J, with 13 bases between. CDR3 DNA sequence: TGTGCCAGTAGTCCTTGGACAGTAACTAACTATGGCTACACCTTC. Amino acid sequence: CASSPWTVTNYGYTF.

The chain has TRBV6-6 and TRBJ1-5, with D possibly matching TRBD1 (5 bases). Deletions cut 0 bases from V and 7 bases from J, with 16 bases between. Germline V lookup: CDR1 MNHNY, CDR2 SVGAGI (reference sequence). The CDR3 is made up of 16 amino acids. As DNA, the CDR3 is TGTGCCAGCAGTTACTCGAAGTCGCAGGGTAACCAGCCCCAGCATTTT. Amino acid sequence: CASSYSKSQGNQPQHF.

The J gene is TRBJ2-7, the V gene TRBV2, with 9 bases aligning to TRBD1. The CDR3 extends over 15 amino acids. From germline, CDR1 is SNHLY and CDR2 FYNNEI. Trimming took 6 bases from V and 6 from J; bases not matched to a gene: 12. The CDR3 reads CASSDRDRVLSEQYF. In DNA, the CDR3 is TGTGCCAGCAGCGATCGGGACAGGGTTTTATCCGAGCAGTACTTC.

The rearrangement links TRBV5-1 to TRBJ1-1; D possibly corresponds to TRBD1 (6 bases). The length of the CDR3 is 18 residues. The germline gives CDR1 SGHRS, CDR2 YFSETQ. V gave up 4 bases and J gave up 0 bases, with 22 bases separating them. This CDR3 is CASSPRGGGIGLNTEAFF. Here the CDR3 DNA reads TGCGCCAGCAGCCCCCGGGGAGGGGGTATAGGGTTGAACACTGAAGCTTTCTTT. Drawing the rest from reference TRBV5-1 and TRBJ1-1, the complete variable domain is KAGVTQTPRYLIKTRGQQVTLSCSPISGHRSVSWYQQTPGQGLQFLFEYFSETQRNKGNFPGRFSGRQFSNSRSEMNVSTLELGDSALYLCASSPRGGGIGLNTEAFFGQGTRLTVV.

V and J are TRBV6-5 and TRBJ2-7; no clear D. Germline V gene lookup returns CDR1 MNHEY and CDR2 SVGAGI. V was cut by 0 bases and J by 1 base, with 10 bases left in between. This CDR3 region has 15 residues. Written as DNA, the CDR3 is TGTGCCAGCAGTTACTCGAATTTTGATTCCTACGAGCAGTACTTC. This translates into CASSYSNFDSYEQYF.

The chain joins TRBV7-3 to TRBJ2-3; 10 positions match TRBD2. V gave up 2 bases and J gave up 0 bases; unmatched junction bases: 8. The CDR3 has 18 residues. CDR1 and CDR2 from the germline V gene are SGHTA and FQGTGA. The CDR3 protein is CASSLLPSTSGSTDTQYF. For the CDR3, the DNA is TGTGCCAGCAGCTTATTGCCCTCGACTAGCGGGAGCACAGATACGCAGTATTTT.

The rearrangement links TRBV28 to TRBJ2-1; the match to TRBD2 covers 9 bases. The CDR3 length is 14 residues. Germline CDR1 is MDHEN and CDR2 is SYDVKM. The V gene end was trimmed by 5 bases and the J gene end by 5 bases; junction bases not matched to a gene: 4. CDR3 protein: CASSRLAANNEQFF. In DNA form, the CDR3 reads TGTGCCAGCAGTAGACTAGCGGCTAACAATGAGCAGTTCTTC.

The chain is built from TRBV6-1 and TRBJ1-5; D might be TRBD1 (5 bases). The germline gives CDR1 MNHNS, CDR2 SASEGT. This CDR3 region has 14 residues. Trimming pared 5 bases from V and 8 bases from J, leaving 16 bases between. The CDR3 DNA sequence: TGTGCCAGCAGTCCGGAGACAGCCGCGGAGCCCCAGCATTTT. Amino acid sequence: CASSPETAAEPQHF.

The V gene is TRBV11-2, the J gene TRBJ2-1; D might be TRBD1 (5 bases). The ends were cut back, 1 base at V and 16 bases at J, with 11 bases in the middle. The CDR3 extends over 11 amino acids. The germline V gene has CDR1 SGHAT and CDR2 FQNNGV. CDR3 DNA sequence: TGTGCCAGCAGCTTAGTCTGGACACCATTCTTC. The encoded protein is CASSLVWTPFF.